Below, 14 T cell receptor beta chains from the same sample are listed, as sequenced in a study of regulatory T cells in long-lasting Graves disease. The TCR beta library used iRepertoire HTBI primers with Arm-PCR amplification of CDR3. Each CDR3 protein is one row after TCRdb ran MiXCR on the multiplex PCR reads. Altogether 420,000 or so distinct CDR3 sequences are present, approximately 16% being singletons, with the ten largest covering 20% to 25%. Noted time point: newly diagnosed GD, antithyroid drugs for less than 3 months. With RNA extracted from PBMCs as input, the TCR library was made. These sequences were also reported in another study, on T cells in Graves' hyperthyroidism and ophthalmopathy.

Sample: peripheral blood mononuclear cells (PBMCs), taken at new diagnosis, from a patient treated with antithyroid drugs. Every receptor here comes from a woman between 18 and 30 years old with Graves disease.

The chain joins TRBV20-1 to TRBJ2-3, with D possibly TRBD1 on 5 matching bases. V shed 6 bases and J shed 6 bases, with 19 bases lying between them. The germline V gene has CDR1 DFQATT and CDR2 SNEGSKA (reference sequence). The CDR3 totals 14 residues. The DNA of the CDR3 is TGCAGTGCAACGACAGCCGGATCGTCGGATACGCAGTATTTT. Translation gives CSATTAGSSDTQYF.

This clonotype turned up a few times. The chain links TRBV30 to TRBJ1-6; TRBD1 might be the D (5 bases). The V and J ends lost 1 base and 0 bases respectively, with 16 bases between them. The CDR3 runs 18 residues. Germline loops: CDR1 GTSNPN, CDR2 SVGIG (reference sequence). CDR3 sequence: CAWSEGAVQSSYNSPLHF. The CDR3 DNA follows: TGTGCCTGGAGTGAAGGGGCCGTACAAAGCTCCTATAATTCACCCCTCCACTTT.

In this sample, this clonotype turned up a few times. The chain uses TRBV7-9 and TRBJ1-4, with TRBD1 as a possible D gene (5 bases). The V end was cut by 10 bases, the J end by 10 bases, with 16 bases between. Looked up from germline, CDR1 is SEHNR and CDR2 is FQNEAQ (reference sequence). The CDR3 spans 12 residues. The CDR3 sequence is CATEGYLGKLFF. The CDR3 DNA reads TGTGCCACGGAGGGGTATCTTGGAAAACTGTTTTTT. The complete variable domain, with remaining parts taken from reference TRBV7-9 and TRBJ1-4, reads DTGVSQNPRHKITKRGQNVTFRCDPISEHNRLYWYRQTLGQGPEFLTYFQNEAQLEKSRLLSDRFSAERPKGSFSTLEIQRTEQGDSAMYLCATEGYLGKLFFGSGTQLSVL.

The V call is TRBV20-1, the J call TRBJ1-2; D is uncertain. The germline V and J ends were trimmed by 8 bases and 5 bases, with 15 bases remaining between them. In germline, CDR1 is DFQATT, CDR2 SNEGSKA (reference sequence). The CDR3 contains 12 residues. The CDR3 protein is CSPLVGSYGYTF. For the CDR3, the DNA is TGCAGTCCACTAGTAGGGTCTTATGGCTACACCTTC.

This clonotype showed up many times. J is TRBJ2-2 and V is TRBV28, with 8 bases that match TRBD1. J lost 7 bases, V lost 6 bases, and 10 bases had no gene match. Germline V CDR1 and CDR2: MDHEN, SYDVKM. CDR3 length equals 15 residues. In DNA, the CDR3 is TGTGCCAGCAGCCTTTCAGGGGGCCTTATCGGGGAGCTGTTTTTT. This translates into CASSLSGGLIGELFF.

The rearrangement joins TRBV20-1 to TRBJ2-1; D ambiguous. Trimming shortened V by 2 bases and J by 0 bases, and 11 bases separated the two germline ends. The germline V gene has CDR1 DFQATT and CDR2 SNEGSKA (reference sequence). The CDR3 covers 15 residues. The CDR3, as DNA: TGCAGTGCTAGACCTCTGGCGAGCTCCTACAATGAGCAGTTCTTC. Translation: CSARPLASSYNEQFF.

The chain has TRBV6-2 or TRBV6-3 and TRBJ2-1, with 7 positions matching TRBD1. CDR1 and CDR2 from the germline V gene are MNHEY and SVGEGT. The CDR3 totals 18 residues. Trimming took 2 bases from V and 1 from J; bases not matched to a gene: 11. CDR3 coding DNA: TGTGCCAGCAGTTACGGACAGGCGAGAGTGCGGTCCTACAATGAGCAGTTCTTC. Its protein is CASSYGQARVRSYNEQFF.

The table lists this clonotype with many counts. The CDR3 region is CATSSGSIGNQPQHF. For the CDR3, the DNA is TGTGCCACCAGCAGCGGGTCGATCGGCAATCAGCCCCAGCATTTT. This sequence joins TRBV15 and TRBJ1-5, with D uncertain. Germline V gene data show CDR1 as LNHNV and CDR2 as YYDKDF (reference sequence). There are 15 residues in the CDR3. V lost 3 bases and J 2 bases, leaving 11 bases between the germline ends.

With respect to this clonotype: The junction departs from the called germline gene at one end, perhaps through a read error. V usage is TRBV7-6 and J usage is TRBJ2-1, with D hard to call. Germline V CDR1 and CDR2: SGHVS, FNYEAQ. The CDR3 is 13 amino acids. CDR3 sequence: CASSQGQIYEQFF. Here the CDR3 DNA reads TGCGCCAGCAGCCAAGGGCAGATCTACGAGCAGTTCTTC.

A word on this clonotype: The likely explanation is a read error, given a far larger clone one base away. The chain employs TRBV30 and TRBJ2-1, with D perhaps TRBD1 or TRBD2 (5 bases each). The V end was cut by 3 bases, the J end by 13 bases, with 19 bases between. The CDR3 length is 13 residues. The germline V gene encodes CDR1 GTSNPN and CDR2 SVGIG (reference sequence). The CDR3 nucleotides are TGTGCCTGGAGCCAGGGATTCGGGGAGACCCAGTTCTTC. This codes for CAWSQGFGETQFF.

Ten or more counts support this clonotype. The chain combines TRBV15 with TRBJ2-3, with TRBD2 matching over 7 bases. The CDR3 extends over 16 amino acids. The V gene's germline CDR1 is LNHNV and CDR2 YYDKDF (reference sequence). After removal of 0 bases from V and 1 base from J, the junction contained 4 bases not matched to a gene. CDR3 residues: CATSRDYTSGTDTQYF. In DNA form, the CDR3 reads TGTGCCACCAGCAGAGATTATACTAGCGGCACAGATACGCAGTATTTT.

About this clonotype: This could be a read error, since a much larger clone is one nucleotide away. V usage is TRBV5-1 and J usage is TRBJ2-4, with unresolved D. Germline V gene lookup returns CDR1 SGHRS and CDR2 YFSETQ. The CDR3 runs 16 residues. The V and J ends lost 2 bases and 2 bases respectively, with 14 bases between them. The CDR3 is CASSLVRCRPKNIQYF. CDR3 DNA sequence: TGCGCCAGCAGCTTAGTTAGGTGCCGACCCAAAAACATTCAGTACTTC. The full variable domain, completed using reference TRBV5-1 and TRBJ2-4, is KAGVTQTPRYLIKTRGQQVTLSCSPISGHRSVSWYQQTPGQGLQFLFEYFSETQRNKGNFPGRFSGRQFSNSRSEMNVSTLELGDSALYLCASSLVRCRPKNIQYFGAGTRLSVL.

This clonotype was seen ten or more times. The rearrangement links TRBV2 to TRBJ2-3; D is perhaps TRBD2 (5 bases). The V and J ends lost 7 bases and 9 bases respectively, with 11 bases between them. The CDR3 is 11 amino acids. Germline-derived CDR1 and CDR2 are SNHLY and FYNNEI. The DNA for the CDR3 is TGTGCCAGCACCTCGGACTTCACGCAGTATTTT. Amino acids: CASTSDFTQYF.

This clonotype was seen at least ten times. The CDR3 DNA reads TGTGCCAGCAGCCCTAGCGGCGGGACAGCCTACGAGCAGTACTTC. Translated, it gives CASSPSGGTAYEQYF. The V gene is TRBV7-2, the J gene TRBJ2-7; TRBD1 or TRBD2 may be the D gene (7 bases each). Germline assignment: CDR1 SGHTA and CDR2 FQGNSA. CDR3 length: 15 amino acids. V lost 5 bases to trimming and J lost 2 bases, with 16 bases between them. The whole variable domain, remainder taken from reference TRBV7-2 and TRBJ2-7, is GAGVSQSPSNKVTEKGKDVELRCDPISGHTALYWYRQSLGQGLEFLIYFQGNSAPDKSGLPSDRFSAERTGGSVSTLTIQRTQQEDSAVYLCASSPSGGTAYEQYFGPGTRLTVT.